The rows below give T cell receptor beta chains drawn from one sample of a study of T cell responses to AZD1222 COVID-19 vaccine. Here immunoSEQ multiplex PCR was the method, and the copy in TCRdb shows in-frame clones only, minus some. Of approximately 92,000 clones listed, approximately 91% are singletons. Source: peripheral blood, taken on day 0 of AZD1222 vaccination. The receptors stem from an adult in good health. CDR3s include the opening cysteine and the closing phenylalanine or tryptophan. D genes are given only for firm matches.

v_gene	j_gene	len	d_gene	CDR3nt	CDR3aa
TRBV5-6	TRBJ2-7	13	.	TGTGCCAGCAGCTTGAGGGTCCCCTACGAGCAGTACTTC	CASSLRVPYEQYF
TRBV5-4	TRBJ2-3	14	TRBD2	TGTGCCAGCAGCTTACTAGCGGGGGAAGATACGCAGTATTTT	CASSLLAGEDTQYF
TRBV5-4	TRBJ1-6	16	.	TGTGCCAGCAGCCCCGCCCCCGGGGGGAATAATTCACCCCTCCACTTT	CASSPAPGGNNSPLHF
TRBV28	TRBJ1-2	13	.	TGTGCCAGCAGTTTATACAGGGTTCGTGGCTACACCTTC	CASSLYRVRGYTF
TRBV19	TRBJ1-5	15	TRBD1	TGTGCCAGTAGTGTCTGGGACAGGGCTAATCAGCCCCAGCATTTT	CASSVWDRANQPQHF
TRBV2	TRBJ1-5	15	.	TGTGCCAGCAGTAGACCGGACAGAACCAATCAGCCCCAGCATTTT	CASSRPDRTNQPQHF
TRBV4-2	TRBJ2-7	20	TRBD1	TGTGCCAGCAGCCAAGATCGGTGGACCGGGACAGGCTATGGCGACTACGAGCAGTACTTC	CASSQDRWTGTGYGDYEQYF
TRBV2	TRBJ1-2	16	TRBD1	TGTGCCAGCAGCTATACCCCAGGGACAGCGAACTATGGCTACACCTTC	CASSYTPGTANYGYTF
TRBV7-2	TRBJ1-5	14	.	TGTGCCAGCAGCTTAGGGGGGGTCTGGCAGCCCCAGCATTTT	CASSLGGVWQPQHF
TRBV27	TRBJ2-1	16	.	TGTGCCAGCAGTTCGGGACTCCCCGGGTCAAACAATGAGCAGTTCTTC	CASSSGLPGSNNEQFF
TRBV4-2	TRBJ1-3	15	.	TGTGCCAGCAGCCAAGGGCAGGGTTTTGGAAACACCATATATTTT	CASSQGQGFGNTIYF
TRBV10-3	TRBJ2-1	14	TRBD2	TGTGCCATCAGTGACCAGCGGGGCTACAATGAGCAGTTCTTC	CAISDQRGYNEQFF
TRBV7-9	TRBJ2-7	14	TRBD1	TGTGCCAGCAGCTTAGACAGGGGGTCCTACGAGCAGTACTTC	CASSLDRGSYEQYF
TRBV28	TRBJ2-2	14	.	TGTGCCAGCATGGGAGACTTGAACACCGGGGAGCTGTTTTTT	CASMGDLNTGELFF
TRBV13	TRBJ1-4	14	.	TGTGCCAGCAGCTTTTACAGGGAAGGCGAAAAACTGTTTTTT	CASSFYREGEKLFF
TRBV9	TRBJ2-1	15	TRBD1	TGTGCCAGCAGCACCTGGACAGGACGAGTCAATGAGCAGTTCTTC	CASSTWTGRVNEQFF
TRBV4-2	TRBJ2-2	17	TRBD2	TGTGCCAGCAGCCAGGCGACTAGCGGGAGCCTGAGCGGGGAGCTGTTTTTT	CASSQATSGSLSGELFF
TRBV19	TRBJ2-7	15	TRBD2	TGTGCCAGTAGTATACGGAGCGGGGGACCGTACGAGCAGTACTTC	CASSIRSGGPYEQYF
TRBV28	TRBJ2-7	13	TRBD1	TGTGCCAGCCTCCAGGGGGCAAGGTACGAGCAGTACTTC	CASLQGARYEQYF
TRBV6-5	TRBJ1-1	14	TRBD1	TGTGCCAGCAGTTTCGGACAGGGGGGAGGATCAGCTTTCTTT	CASSFGQGGGSAFF